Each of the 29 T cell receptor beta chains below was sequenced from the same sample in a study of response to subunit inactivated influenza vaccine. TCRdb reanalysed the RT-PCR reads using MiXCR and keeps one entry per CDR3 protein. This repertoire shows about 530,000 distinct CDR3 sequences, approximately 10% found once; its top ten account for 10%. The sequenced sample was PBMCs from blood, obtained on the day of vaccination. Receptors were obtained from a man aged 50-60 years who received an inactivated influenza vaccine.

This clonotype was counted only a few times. CDR3: CASSLASAVETQYF. CDR3 DNA sequence: TGTGCCAGCAGCTTAGCGTCGGCAGTGGAGACCCAGTACTTC. This chain joins TRBV7-9 and TRBJ2-5; D call uncertain. Germline V lookup: CDR1 SEHNR, CDR2 FQNEAQ (reference sequence). V lost 0 bases and J lost 5, with 10 bases in between. The CDR3 contains 14 residues. Using reference TRBV7-9 and TRBJ2-5 for the parts outside the CDR3, the full variable domain is DTGVSQNPRHKITKRGQNVTFRCDPISEHNRLYWYRQTLGQGPEFLTYFQNEAQLEKSRLLSDRFSAERPKGSFSTLEIQRTEQGDSAMYLCASSLASAVETQYFGPGTRLLVL.

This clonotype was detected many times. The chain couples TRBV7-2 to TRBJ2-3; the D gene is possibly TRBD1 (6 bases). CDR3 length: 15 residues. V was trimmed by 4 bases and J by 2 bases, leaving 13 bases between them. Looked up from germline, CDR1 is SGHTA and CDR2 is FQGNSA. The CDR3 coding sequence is TGTGCCAGCAGCTCCGGACAGTTTCACACAGATACGCAGTATTTT. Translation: CASSSGQFHTDTQYF.

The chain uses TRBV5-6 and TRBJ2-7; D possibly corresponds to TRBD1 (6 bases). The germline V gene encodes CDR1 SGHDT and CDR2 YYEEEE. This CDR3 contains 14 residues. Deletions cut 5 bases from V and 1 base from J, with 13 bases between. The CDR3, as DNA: TGTGCCAGCAGGCGGATAGGGGGTTCCTACGAGCAGTACTTC. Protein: CASRRIGGSYEQYF.

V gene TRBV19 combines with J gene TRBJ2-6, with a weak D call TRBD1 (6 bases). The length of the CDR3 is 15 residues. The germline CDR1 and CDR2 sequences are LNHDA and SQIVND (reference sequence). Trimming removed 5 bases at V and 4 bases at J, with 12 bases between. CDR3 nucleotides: TGTGCCAGTAGTCTGCAGGGGTTCGGGGCCAACGTCCTGACTTTC. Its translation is CASSLQGFGANVLTF.

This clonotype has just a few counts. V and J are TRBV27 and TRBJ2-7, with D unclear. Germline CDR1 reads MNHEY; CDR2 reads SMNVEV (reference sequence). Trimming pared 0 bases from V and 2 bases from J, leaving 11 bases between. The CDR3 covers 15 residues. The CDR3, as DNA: TGTGCCAGCAGTTTATCAGGCAGAACACCCTACGAGCAGTACTTC. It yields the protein CASSLSGRTPYEQYF.

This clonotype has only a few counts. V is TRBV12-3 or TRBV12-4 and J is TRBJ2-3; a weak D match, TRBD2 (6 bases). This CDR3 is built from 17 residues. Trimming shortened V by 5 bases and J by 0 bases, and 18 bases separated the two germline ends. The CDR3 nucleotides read TGTGCCAGCAGTACAACCTCGGGACTTACTAGCACAGATACGCAGTATTTT. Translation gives CASSTTSGLTSTDTQYF.

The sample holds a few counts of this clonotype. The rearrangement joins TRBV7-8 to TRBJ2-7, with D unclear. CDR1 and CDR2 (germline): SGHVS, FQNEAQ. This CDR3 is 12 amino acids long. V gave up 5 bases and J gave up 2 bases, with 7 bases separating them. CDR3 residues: CASSIQTYEQYF. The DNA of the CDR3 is TGTGCCAGCAGCATACAGACCTACGAGCAGTACTTC.

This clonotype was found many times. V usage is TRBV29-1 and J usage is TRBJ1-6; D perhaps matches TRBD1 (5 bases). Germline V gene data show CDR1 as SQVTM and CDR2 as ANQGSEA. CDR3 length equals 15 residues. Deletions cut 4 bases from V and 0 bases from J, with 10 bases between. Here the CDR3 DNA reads TGCAGCGTTGTTAAGGGGAGCTCCTATAATTCACCCCTCCACTTT. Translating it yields CSVVKGSSYNSPLHF.

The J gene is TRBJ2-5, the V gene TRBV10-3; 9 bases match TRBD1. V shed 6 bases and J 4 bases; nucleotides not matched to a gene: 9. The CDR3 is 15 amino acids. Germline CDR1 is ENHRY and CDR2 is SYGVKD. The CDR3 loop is CAISEGTGSRETQYF. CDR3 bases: TGTGCCATCAGCGAGGGGACAGGGTCGCGAGAGACCCAGTACTTC.

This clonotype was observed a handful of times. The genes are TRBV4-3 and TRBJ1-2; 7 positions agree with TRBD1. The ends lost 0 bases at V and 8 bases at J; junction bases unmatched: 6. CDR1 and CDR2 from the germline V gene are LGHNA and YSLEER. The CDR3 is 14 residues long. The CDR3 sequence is CASSQDHRGTGYTF. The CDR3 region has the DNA TGCGCCAGCAGCCAAGACCACAGGGGAACGGGCTACACCTTC.

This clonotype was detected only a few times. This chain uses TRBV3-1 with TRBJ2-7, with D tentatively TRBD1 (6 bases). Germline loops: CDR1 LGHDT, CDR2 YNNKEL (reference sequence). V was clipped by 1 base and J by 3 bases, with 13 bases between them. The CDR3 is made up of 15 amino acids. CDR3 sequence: CASSQADSPYYEQYF. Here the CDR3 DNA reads TGTGCCAGCAGCCAAGCGGACAGTCCGTACTACGAGCAGTACTTC.

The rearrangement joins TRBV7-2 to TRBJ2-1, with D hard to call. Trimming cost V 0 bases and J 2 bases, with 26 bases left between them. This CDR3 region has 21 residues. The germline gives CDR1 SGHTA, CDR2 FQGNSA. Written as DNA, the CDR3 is TGTGCCAGCAGCTTAGCGAGCCCCGGATATAAGGGTCGAGGAACCTACAATGAGCAGTTCTTC. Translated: CASSLASPGYKGRGTYNEQFF.

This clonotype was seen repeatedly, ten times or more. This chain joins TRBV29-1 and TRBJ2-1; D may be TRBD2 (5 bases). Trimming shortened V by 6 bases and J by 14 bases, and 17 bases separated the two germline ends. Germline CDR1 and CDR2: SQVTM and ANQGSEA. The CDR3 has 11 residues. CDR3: CSVALDLIKFF. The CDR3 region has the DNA TGCAGCGTCGCACTAGACCTTATTAAGTTCTTC.

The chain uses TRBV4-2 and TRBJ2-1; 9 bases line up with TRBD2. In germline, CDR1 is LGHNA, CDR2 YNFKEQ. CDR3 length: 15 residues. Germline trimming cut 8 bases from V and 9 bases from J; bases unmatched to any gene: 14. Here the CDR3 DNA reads TGTGCCAGCGGTCTGGCGGGGGGGACTACAACTGAGCAGTTCTTC. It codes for CASGLAGGTTTEQFF.

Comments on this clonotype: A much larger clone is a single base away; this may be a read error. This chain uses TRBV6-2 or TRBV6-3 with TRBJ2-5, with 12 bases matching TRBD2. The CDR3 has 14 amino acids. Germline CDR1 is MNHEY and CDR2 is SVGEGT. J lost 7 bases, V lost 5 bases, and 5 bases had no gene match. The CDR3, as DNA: TGTGCCAGCAGTCGACTAGCGGGAGAGGGGACCCAGTACTTC. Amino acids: CASSRLAGEGTQYF.

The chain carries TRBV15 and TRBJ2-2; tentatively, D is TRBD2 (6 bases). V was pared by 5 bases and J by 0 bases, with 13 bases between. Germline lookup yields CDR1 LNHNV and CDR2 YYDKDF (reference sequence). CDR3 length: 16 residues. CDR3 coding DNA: TGTGCCACCAGCGGACGGAGGGTTACGAACACCGGGGAGCTGTTTTTT. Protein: CATSGRRVTNTGELFF.

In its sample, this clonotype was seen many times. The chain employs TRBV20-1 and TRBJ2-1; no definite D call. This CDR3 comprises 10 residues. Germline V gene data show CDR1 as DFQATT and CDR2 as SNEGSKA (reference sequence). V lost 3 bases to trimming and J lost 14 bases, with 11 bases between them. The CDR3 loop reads CSASPAFEFF. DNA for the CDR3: TGCAGTGCTAGCCCGGCTTTTGAGTTCTTC.

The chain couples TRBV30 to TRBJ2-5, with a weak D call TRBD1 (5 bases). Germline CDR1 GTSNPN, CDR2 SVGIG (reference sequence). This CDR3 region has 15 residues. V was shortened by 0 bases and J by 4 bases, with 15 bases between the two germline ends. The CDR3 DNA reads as TGTGCCTGGAGTGTAGTGTCAGGGCCGCGAGAGACCCAGTACTTC. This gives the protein CAWSVVSGPRETQYF.

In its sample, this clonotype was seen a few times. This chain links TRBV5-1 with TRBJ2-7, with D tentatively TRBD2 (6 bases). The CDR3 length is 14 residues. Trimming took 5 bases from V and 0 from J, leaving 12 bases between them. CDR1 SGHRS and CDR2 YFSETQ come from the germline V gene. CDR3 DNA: TGCGCCAGCAGGACGGGAGCGAGCTCCTACGAGCAGTACTTC. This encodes CASRTGASSYEQYF. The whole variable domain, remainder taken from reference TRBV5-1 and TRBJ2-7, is KAGVTQTPRYLIKTRGQQVTLSCSPISGHRSVSWYQQTPGQGLQFLFEYFSETQRNKGNFPGRFSGRQFSNSRSEMNVSTLELGDSALYLCASRTGASSYEQYFGPGTRLTVT.

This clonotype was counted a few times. The CDR3 spells CASSATGTGGLDTQYF. CDR3 bases: TGTGCCAGCAGCGCCACCGGGACAGGGGGTTTAGATACGCAGTATTTT. This chain joins TRBV5-6 and TRBJ2-3, with 11 bases matching TRBD1. Germline trimming cut 4 bases from V and 5 bases from J; bases unmatched to any gene: 9. Germline CDR1 and CDR2: SGHDT and YYEEEE. This CDR3 has 16 amino acids.

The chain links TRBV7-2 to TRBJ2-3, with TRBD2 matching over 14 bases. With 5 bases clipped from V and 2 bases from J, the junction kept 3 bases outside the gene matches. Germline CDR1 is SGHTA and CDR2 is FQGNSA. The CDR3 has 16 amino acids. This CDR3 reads CASSTGLAGVTDTQYF. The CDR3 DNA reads TGTGCCAGCAGCACGGGACTAGCGGGGGTCACAGATACGCAGTATTTT.

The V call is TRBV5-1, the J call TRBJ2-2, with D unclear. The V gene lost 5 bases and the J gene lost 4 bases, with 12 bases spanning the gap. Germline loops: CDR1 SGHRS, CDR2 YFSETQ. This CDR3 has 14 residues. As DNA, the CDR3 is TGCGCCAGCAGGTTTGGCGGTTCCACCGGGGAGCTGTTTTTT. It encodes CASRFGGSTGELFF.

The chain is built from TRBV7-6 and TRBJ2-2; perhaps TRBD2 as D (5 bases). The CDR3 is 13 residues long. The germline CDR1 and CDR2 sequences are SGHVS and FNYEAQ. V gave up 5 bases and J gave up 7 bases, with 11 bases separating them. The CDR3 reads CASSDTRGGELFF. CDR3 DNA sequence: TGTGCCAGCAGCGATACTAGAGGCGGGGAGCTGTTTTTT. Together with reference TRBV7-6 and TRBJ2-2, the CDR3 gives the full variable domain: GAGVSQSPRYKVTKRGQDVALRCDPISGHVSLYWYRQALGQGPEFLTYFNYEAQQDKSGLPNDRFSAERPEGSISTLTIQRTEQRDSAMYRCASSDTRGGELFFGEGSRLTVL.

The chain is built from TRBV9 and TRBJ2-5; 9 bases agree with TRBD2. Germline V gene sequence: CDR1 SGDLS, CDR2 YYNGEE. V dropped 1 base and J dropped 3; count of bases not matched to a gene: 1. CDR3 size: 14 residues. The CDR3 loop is CASSVSSGEETQYF. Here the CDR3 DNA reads TGTGCCAGCAGCGTATCTAGCGGGGAAGAGACCCAGTACTTC. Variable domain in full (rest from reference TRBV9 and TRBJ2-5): DSGVTQTPKHLITATGQRVTLRCSPRSGDLSVYWYQQSLDQGLQFLIQYYNGEERAKGNILERFSAQQFPDLHSELNLSSLELGDSALYFCASSVSSGEETQYFGPGTRLLVL.

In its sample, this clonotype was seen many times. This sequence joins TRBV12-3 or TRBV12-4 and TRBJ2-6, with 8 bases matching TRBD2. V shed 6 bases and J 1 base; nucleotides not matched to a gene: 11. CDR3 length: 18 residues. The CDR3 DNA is TGTGCCAGCAGCCTAGAGAGATTAGCGGGATCTGGGGCCAACGTCCTGACTTTC. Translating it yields CASSLERLAGSGANVLTF.

In DNA, the CDR3 is TGTGCCAGCAGCTTGGCGAGGACTACGAACACCGGGGAGCTGTTTTTT. Its translation: CASSLARTTNTGELFF. The chain uses TRBV5-5 and TRBJ2-2; a possible D gene is TRBD2 (6 bases). CDR3 length: 16 amino acids. Between the trimmed V and J ends, which lost 0 bases and 0 bases, there was a span of 9 bases. CDR1 and CDR2 from the germline V gene are SGHKS and YYEKEE (reference sequence).

CDR3: CATSISAGGNQPQHF. The CDR3 DNA reads as TGTGCCACCAGCATCAGCGCAGGGGGCAATCAGCCCCAGCATTTT. J is TRBJ1-5 and V is TRBV15, with D perhaps TRBD1 (6 bases). The CDR3 extends over 15 amino acids. Per the germline V gene, CDR1 is LNHNV and CDR2 is YYDKDF (reference sequence). The V end was cut by 4 bases, the J end by 2 bases, with 12 bases between.

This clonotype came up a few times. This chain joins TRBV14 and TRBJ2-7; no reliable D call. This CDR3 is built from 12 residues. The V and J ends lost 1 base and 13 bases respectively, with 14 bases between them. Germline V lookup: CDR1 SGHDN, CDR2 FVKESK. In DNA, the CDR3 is TGTGCCAGCAGCCAAGCGGTAAGCCAAAGATACTTC. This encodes CASSQAVSQRYF.

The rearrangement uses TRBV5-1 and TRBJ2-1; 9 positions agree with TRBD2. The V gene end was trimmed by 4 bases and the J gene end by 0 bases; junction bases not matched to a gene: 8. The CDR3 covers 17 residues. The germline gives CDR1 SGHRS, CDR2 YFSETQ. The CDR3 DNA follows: TGCGCCAGCAGCCATGGACTAGCGCCGAGCTCCTACAATGAGCAGTTCTTC. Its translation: CASSHGLAPSSYNEQFF.